The present entry profiles one TCR beta chain with its context. V lost 6 bases to trimming and J lost 7 bases, with 18 bases between them. The CDR3 has 14 amino acids. Germline values: CDR1 MNHEY, CDR2 SVGAGI. This specimen comes from a study of blood T cell repertoires in COVID-19. Across the study: Acute-phase and convalescent COVID-19 samples originated in the United States, Italy and Spain.

Per the original data handling: Quantification of nucleated cells was approximated via reference gene primer amplification. Measured with immunoSEQ multiplex PCR; TCRdb has only the in-frame clones, and not every one. V and J calls and clone size are as listed in that table; D and trimming were resolved from the DNA. This sample has about 88,000 clones, with 87% found just once. The sequence came from a male donor with acute or convalescent COVID-19. The sequenced sample consisted of peripheral blood. The chain combines TRBV6-5 with TRBJ1-1; possible D gene TRBD1, 6 bases. The CDR3: CASSVDPGVNEAFF. The CDR3 DNA is TGTGCCAGCAGCGTGGACCCAGGGGTTAATGAAGCTTTCTTT.